This passage covers 2 T cell receptor beta chains from one sample sequenced in a study of PD-1 blockade in classical Hodgkin lymphoma. Time point indicated: cycle 4 day 1 (C4D1), after five to seven weeks of nivolumab. Each of the patients experienced relapse following autologous stem cell transplantation, and their brentuximab vedotin exposure differed. Purification of CD4+ T cells from thawed PBMCs was achieved by magnetic negative selection. The assay was immunoSEQ multiplex PCR, and TCRdb's table has in-frame clones only and misses some. The sample lists under 20,000 clones; roughly 75% were seen once. Sequences were derived from CD4+ T cells from blood, sampled before the fourth cycle of nivolumab. These receptors all stem from a human donor with classical Hodgkin lymphoma.

There are a few counts of this clone. The genes are TRBV10-1 and TRBJ2-7; D unclear. Trimming took 4 bases from V and 1 from J, leaving 11 bases between them. The CDR3 runs to 14 residues. The germline CDR1 and CDR2 sequences are WNHNN and SYGVQD (reference sequence). The CDR3 DNA sequence: TGCGCCAGCAGTGGACGGAAAGCTTCCTACGAGCAGTACTTC. It codes for CASSGRKASYEQYF.

The V gene is TRBV7-9, the J gene TRBJ2-7, with 7 bases fitting TRBD1. The CDR3 spans 14 residues. CDR1 SEHNR and CDR2 FQNEAQ come from the germline V gene (reference sequence). Trimming cost V 4 bases and J 6 bases; bases outside gene matches: 9. This CDR3 is CASSSQGQRTEQYV. The CDR3 nucleotides are TGTGCCAGCAGCTCACAGGGACAGAGAACCGAGCAGTACGTC.